A selection of T cell receptor beta chains follows, all from one sample in a study of blood T cell repertoires in COVID-19. Clones were read by immunoSEQ multiplex PCR, and TCRdb kept only the in-frame ones, dropping some. The sample comprises 200,000 to 300,000 clones, 84% of which are singletons, and around 7.8% rests with the top ten. Sequencing input: peripheral blood. These receptors came from a human donor in a cohort sampled during active COVID-19. Both conserved end residues are part of each CDR3. A D gene is named only where the DNA matches it firmly. Where a row states a size, it is once, few, many or the class of an expanded clone; other rows omit it.

d_gene,v_gene,abundance,j_gene,CDR3aa,CDR3nt
.,TRBV5-5,.,TRBJ2-5,CASSLPGAETQYF,TGTGCCAGCAGCTTGCCAGGGGCAGAGACCCAGTACTTC
TRBD2,TRBV28,.,TRBJ2-3,CASSFLSGGRTDTQYF,TGTGCCAGCAGTTTCCTGAGCGGGGGGCGCACAGATACGCAGTATTTT
TRBD1,TRBV4-1,few,TRBJ2-7,CASSRSGTGTYEQYF,TGCGCCAGCAGCCGCTCCGGGACAGGGACCTACGAGCAGTACTTC
TRBD1,TRBV6-5,.,TRBJ1-5,CASGGQGLENQPQHF,TGTGCCAGCGGGGGACAGGGTTTGGAAAATCAGCCCCAGCATTTT
.,TRBV9,once,TRBJ2-5,CASSVDPGRTETQYF,TGTGCCAGCAGCGTAGATCCGGGAAGAACGGAGACCCAGTACTTC
.,TRBV28,.,TRBJ2-1,CASSLEGSGLRNEQFF,TGTGCCAGCAGTTTAGAGGGCAGCGGGCTGAGGAATGAGCAGTTCTTC
TRBD1,TRBV7-9,.,TRBJ1-1,CASSGFGTGVIMNTEAFF,TGTGCCAGCAGCGGCTTCGGGACAGGGGTTATTATGAACACTGAAGCTTTCTTT
.,TRBV6-2/TRBV6-3,.,TRBJ1-5,CASSTGMGQPQHF,TGTGCCAGCAGCACAGGGATGGGGCAGCCCCAGCATTTT
.,TRBV5-1,once,TRBJ2-5,CASSPEASSREETQYF,TGCGCCAGCAGCCCAGAGGCCTCCTCGCGGGAAGAGACCCAGTACTTC
.,TRBV10-3,.,TRBJ2-7,CAISERVDAQGGTYEQYF,TGTGCCATCAGTGAGCGAGTCGATGCCCAGGGTGGAACCTACGAGCAGTACTTC
.,TRBV3-1/TRBV3-2,.,TRBJ1-3,CASRPSGNTIYF,TGTGCCAGCAGACCGAGTGGAAACACCATATATTTT
.,TRBV27,many,TRBJ1-1,CASSLYQGGTEAFF,TGTGCCAGCAGTCTCTATCAGGGAGGAACTGAAGCTTTCTTT
TRBD2,TRBV6-2/TRBV6-3,.,TRBJ2-2,CASSYPGLAGKDTGELFF,TGTGCCAGCAGTTACCCGGGACTAGCGGGGAAGGACACCGGGGAGCTGTTTTTT
TRBD2,TRBV12-5,.,TRBJ2-5,CASTWAGGVETQYF,TGTGCTAGTACCTGGGCGGGGGGAGTGGAGACCCAGTACTTC
TRBD2,TRBV10-3,.,TRBJ2-3,CATLHPLAGGNTQYF,TGTGCCACCTTGCATCCCCTAGCGGGGGGGAATACGCAGTATTTT
TRBD1,TRBV6-2/TRBV6-3,.,TRBJ2-7,CASSYPGQGFYEQYF,TGTGCCAGCAGTTACCCGGGACAGGGGTTCTACGAGCAGTACTTC
TRBD2,TRBV4-1,.,TRBJ2-1,CASSQGVAGGPGQQFF,TGCGCCAGCAGCCAAGGTGTAGCGGGGGGGCCAGGTCAGCAGTTCTTC
.,TRBV5-1,.,TRBJ2-5,CASSLDPGETQYF,TGCGCCAGCAGCTTGGATCCGGGGGAGACCCAGTACTTC
TRBD2,TRBV27,.,TRBJ2-7,CASGPLAGEAREQYF,TGTGCCAGCGGGCCCCTAGCGGGAGAAGCGAGGGAGCAGTACTTC
.,TRBV6-5,.,TRBJ2-7,CASSRGTQEGYEQYF,TGTGCCAGCAGTCGAGGGACACAGGAAGGCTACGAGCAGTACTTC
.,TRBV20-1,.,TRBJ2-3,CSASLDSHTDTQYF,TGCAGTGCTAGTCTGGACAGTCACACAGATACGCAGTATTTT
TRBD1,TRBV18,.,TRBJ1-5,CASSPGTDNQPQHF,TGTGCCAGCTCACCCGGGACAGACAATCAGCCCCAGCATTTT
.,TRBV5-1,once,TRBJ1-4,CASSTRIGEKLFF,TGCGCCAGCAGCACCAGAATTGGTGAAAAACTGTTTTTT